This T cell receptor (beta chain) was identified during a study of shared clonotypes between healthy human individuals. Study-wide results and limits: Shared clonotypes across all four donors exceeded non-shared ones in generation probability. Among donors, the sharing of clonotypes was expected to be influenced by sequencing depth. Between several donors, naive CD4 clonotypes were shared at a level of approximately 5%.

Naive CD8 isolation took CD45RO-negative cells positively selected for CCR7 and excluded terminally differentiated effector memory CD45RA+ cells. This clone appeared a single time. No antigen is known for it. Germline CDR1 and CDR2: LGHNA and YSLEER. Trimming removed 4 bases at V and 0 bases at J, with 18 bases between. The CDR3 consists of 17 residues. Each subset's genomic DNA was shared equally among a number of immunoSEQ plates. Measured with immunoSEQ multiplex PCR; TCRdb has only the in-frame clones, and not every one. The sample gives around 2,000,000 clones, over 85% of which show up once; 0.85% to 1.3% is in the top ten.

This chain links TRBV4-3 with TRBJ1-1, with D perhaps TRBD1 (6 bases). This TCR was sampled from a young man in good health. The sample consisted of naive CD8+ T cells sorted from blood. The CDR3 DNA sequence: TGCGCCAGCAGCCCCGTACACGGGGGCGAAATGAACACTGAAGCTTTCTTT. Its translation: CASSPVHGGEMNTEAFF.